This TCR beta chain was recorded in a study of control samples from healthy donors and cancer patients. Libraries were prepared by immunoSEQ multiplex PCR; TCRdb keeps only in-frame clonotypes and omits some of them. The repertoire includes tens of thousands of clones, 90% to 95% of them detected once, and approximately 12% sits in the top ten. This CDR3 has 14 amino acids. From germline, CDR1 is SNHLY and CDR2 FYNNEI. V was shortened by 6 bases and J by 3 bases, with 12 bases between the two germline ends. This clone has just one count. The V call is TRBV2, the J call TRBJ1-5; D is possibly TRBD1 (6 bases). This sequence originates from a man aged 50 or older with lung cancer. Sequencing was carried out using PBMCs. The CDR3 protein is CASRGTGNNQPQHF. As DNA, the CDR3 is TGTGCCAGCAGGGGTACAGGGAACAATCAGCCCCAGCATTTT. The full variable domain, completed using reference TRBV2 and TRBJ1-5, is EPEVTQTPSHQVTQMGQEVILRCVPISNHLYFYWYRQILGQKVEFLVSFYNNEISEKSEIFDDQFSVERPDGSNFTLKIRSTKLEDSAMYFCASRGTGNNQPQHFGDGTRLSIL.